This entry lists 30 T cell receptor beta chains sequenced from one sample in a study of T cell repertoires in cytomegalovirus infection. For these TCRs, the target antigens are not known. TCRdb itself ran the reads through MiXCR, one entry per CDR3 protein. The sample yields some 940,000 distinct CDR3 sequences, roughly 30% seen once. The specimen was cultured CD8+ T cells from PBMCs, collected from culture after CMV antigen stimulation. The receptors come from a human donor in good health (CMV status not recorded). Some clones in this sample may be carry-over from other donors' samples.

This clonotype was detected only a few times. The gene calls are TRBV2 and TRBJ1-2, with 10 bases lining up with TRBD1. The ends lost 3 bases at V and 5 bases at J; junction bases unmatched: 9. The CDR3 is made up of 16 amino acids. Germline V gene lookup returns CDR1 SNHLY and CDR2 FYNNEI. CDR3 coding DNA: TGTGCCAGCAGTGATGCAGACAGGGGGCTTTATTATGGCTACACCTTC. Its protein is CASSDADRGLYYGYTF.

The chain couples TRBV25-1 to TRBJ1-1; D is possibly TRBD1 (5 bases). CDR1 and CDR2 from the germline V gene are MGHDK and SYGVNS. This CDR3 is built from 14 residues. Trimming shortened V by 5 bases and J by 5 bases, and 15 bases separated the two germline ends. CDR3 loop: CASSMGGPGTEAFF. The CDR3 DNA sequence: TGTGCCAGCAGTATGGGGGGACCCGGAACTGAAGCTTTCTTT.

About this clonotype itself: Given a much more abundant clone one base away, this may be a read error. The V and J genes are TRBV7-2 and TRBJ2-5, with 10 bases lining up with TRBD1. Germline-derived CDR1 and CDR2 are SGHTA and FQGNSA. CDR3 length equals 16 residues. CDR3 in DNA: TGTGCCAACAGCCTTAGGACAGGGGGGACAAAAGAGACCCAGTACTTC. Translated: CANSLRTGGTKETQYF.

The chain has TRBV12-3 or TRBV12-4 and TRBJ2-5, with 7 bases identical to TRBD1. There are 16 residues in the CDR3. V gave up 6 bases and J gave up 0 bases; unmatched junction bases: 10. The CDR3 is CASRKTGTAYQETQYF. Written as DNA, the CDR3 is TGTGCCAGCAGAAAAACCGGGACAGCCTACCAAGAGACCCAGTACTTC.

The rearrangement joins TRBV27 to TRBJ1-5, with 8 bases aligning to TRBD1. Trimming cost V 0 bases and J 3 bases; bases outside gene matches: 7. The germline V gene encodes CDR1 MNHEY and CDR2 SMNVEV (reference sequence). This CDR3 spans 17 amino acids. In nucleotides, the CDR3 is TGTGCCAGCAGTTTATCGGGGGGACAGGACTTCAATCAGCCCCAGCATTTT. Its protein product is CASSLSGGQDFNQPQHF.

The genes are TRBV7-9 and TRBJ1-5; D may be TRBD1 (5 bases). Trimming removed 5 bases at V and 3 bases at J, with 11 bases between. From germline, CDR1 is SEHNR and CDR2 FQNEAQ (reference sequence). This CDR3 is built from 14 residues. The CDR3 region has the DNA TGTGCCAGCAGCGCATGGGGGGACAATCAGCCCCAGCATTTT. It specifies CASSAWGDNQPQHF. Full variable domain (missing parts from reference TRBV7-9 and TRBJ1-5): DTGVSQNPRHKITKRGQNVTFRCDPISEHNRLYWYRQTLGQGPEFLTYFQNEAQLEKSRLLSDRFSAERPKGSFSTLEIQRTEQGDSAMYLCASSAWGDNQPQHFGDGTRLSIL.

The sample holds a few counts of this clonotype. The chain is built from TRBV7-9 and TRBJ1-1, with TRBD1 matching over 8 bases. CDR1 SEHNR and CDR2 FQNEAQ come from the germline V gene (reference sequence). This CDR3 region has 15 residues. Trimming took 5 bases from V and 5 from J; bases not matched to a gene: 10. CDR3: CASSLNYRGVTEAFF. The DNA of the CDR3 is TGTGCCAGCAGCCTAAACTACAGGGGGGTAACTGAAGCTTTCTTT.

In regard to this clonotype: Mismatch with germline at one junction end may stem from a read error. The chain combines TRBV4-1 with TRBJ1-6, with D tentatively TRBD1 (6 bases). Per the germline V gene, CDR1 is MGHRA and CDR2 is YSYEKL. The CDR3 has 12 amino acids. The CDR3 DNA sequence: TGTGCCAGCAGCCAAGATGGAGGGGGCCTCCACTTT. It yields the protein CASSQDGGGLHF.

With respect to this clonotype: A much larger clone is a single base away; this may be a read error. The chain carries TRBV12-3 or TRBV12-4 and TRBJ2-7; D gene unclear. V lost 3 bases to trimming and J lost 4 bases, with 22 bases between them. The length of the CDR3 is 17 residues. For the CDR3, the DNA is TGTGCCAGCAGTTTCGACCCCTCGTCACTCCCTGAATACGAGCAGTACTTC. This codes for CASSFDPSSLPEYEQYF.

A few counts support this clonotype. The chain carries TRBV4-1 and TRBJ1-5, with D unclear. The CDR3 spans 15 residues. V was pared by 3 bases and J by 6 bases, with 15 bases between. CDR1 and CDR2 from the germline V gene are MGHRA and YSYEKL. Here the CDR3 DNA reads TGCGCCAGCAGCCAGAATGAGTTAGATGGTCAGCCCCAGCATTTT. Its translation is CASSQNELDGQPQHF.

The table lists this clonotype with many counts. The V and J genes are TRBV7-6 and TRBJ2-1, with 8 bases identical to TRBD1. Unmatched junction bases numbered 11, after V lost 1 base and J lost 6 bases. From germline, CDR1 is SGHVS and CDR2 FNYEAQ. This CDR3 has 17 residues. CDR3 DNA sequence: TGTGCCAGCAGCTTAGGTCCCCGGACAGGGACTCCCAATGAGCAGTTCTTC. Amino acid sequence: CASSLGPRTGTPNEQFF.

The table lists this clonotype with a few counts. The CDR3: CASSLDWETGTGELFF. Written as DNA, the CDR3 is TGTGCCAGCAGCTTAGATTGGGAGACAGGGACCGGGGAGCTGTTTTTT. V and J are TRBV11-3 and TRBJ2-2, with 7 positions matching TRBD1. Germline-derived CDR1 and CDR2 are SGHNT and YENEEA. The CDR3 contains 16 residues. Trimming took 0 bases from V and 5 from J; bases not matched to a gene: 6.

The chain carries TRBV6-2 or TRBV6-3 and TRBJ2-7; D not certain. V was trimmed by 2 bases and J by 3 bases, leaving 11 bases between them. The CDR3 runs 14 residues. From germline, CDR1 is MNHEY and CDR2 SVGEGT. CDR3 DNA: TGTGCCAGCAGTTACCCCGACATCAACTACGAGCAGTACGTC. Residues: CASSYPDINYEQYV.

This clonotype was seen only a few times. The V call is TRBV12-3 or TRBV12-4, the J call TRBJ1-2; D unclear. The CDR3 runs to 13 residues. V gave up 3 bases and J gave up 4 bases, with 9 bases separating them. In DNA, the CDR3 is TGTGCCAGCAGTTTGGAAATATCCTATGGCTACACCTTC. Amino acids: CASSLEISYGYTF.

The J gene is TRBJ1-2, the V gene TRBV4-1; D might be TRBD1 (6 bases). There are 14 residues in the CDR3. CDR1 is MGHRA, CDR2 YSYEKL, per germline. Trimming stripped 1 base from V and 4 bases from J, with 10 bases between. This CDR3 is CASSQGGQRYGYTF. The DNA of the CDR3 is TGCGCCAGCAGCCAAGGAGGACAGCGCTATGGCTACACCTTC.

J is TRBJ1-1 and V is TRBV9; the D is unclear. V lost 4 bases and J 3 bases, leaving 16 bases between the germline ends. The CDR3 covers 15 residues. CDR1 and CDR2 (germline): SGDLS, YYNGEE. Here the CDR3 DNA reads TGTGCCAGCAGCTCGATTCAGGTCATCGACACTGAAGCTTTCTTT. It specifies CASSSIQVIDTEAFF. The variable domain in full, with the rest retrieved from reference TRBV9 and TRBJ1-1, is DSGVTQTPKHLITATGQRVTLRCSPRSGDLSVYWYQQSLDQGLQFLIQYYNGEERAKGNILERFSAQQFPDLHSELNLSSLELGDSALYFCASSSIQVIDTEAFFGQGTRLTVV.

This clonotype has a handful of counts. Germline and junction disagree at one end, which may indicate a read error. The chain joins TRBV4-1 to TRBJ2-1, with D perhaps matching TRBD1 or TRBD2 (5 bases each). Germline CDR1 is MGHRA and CDR2 is YSYEKL. The CDR3 is 11 amino acids. The CDR3: CASSQDGTDVF. In DNA, the CDR3 is TGCGCCAGCAGCCAAGATGGGACGGATGTCTTC.

This clonotype was counted many times. The chain couples TRBV7-8 to TRBJ2-7, with 7 bases identical to TRBD1. Trimming at V came to 6 bases and at J to 7 bases, leaving 9 bases not matched to a gene. The CDR3 sequence is 13 residues long. Germline-derived CDR1 and CDR2 are SGHVS and FQNEAQ. The CDR3 protein is CASSRDSLWEQYV. CDR3 DNA: TGTGCCAGCAGTCGGGACAGTCTCTGGGAGCAGTACGTC.

This chain joins TRBV4-1 and TRBJ1-5; D is unresolved. The ends were cut back, 5 bases at V and 0 bases at J, with 17 bases in the middle. Germline CDR1 is MGHRA and CDR2 is YSYEKL. This CDR3 contains 17 residues. DNA of the CDR3: TGCGCCAGCAGCTCCGCTGGACCACCTTATAGCAATCAGCCCCAGCATTTT. Translated, it gives CASSSAGPPYSNQPQHF.

Points on this clonotype: This clone may be a read error of a much larger clone one base away. The chain couples TRBV7-6 to TRBJ2-2; 8 bases fit TRBD2. Germline CDR1 SGHVS, CDR2 FNYEAQ. The CDR3 is made up of 16 amino acids. The CDR3 bases are TGTGTCAGCAGCCCGTTAGCGGGGATCGGCACCGGGGAGCTGTTTTTT. As protein: CVSSPLAGIGTGELFF. Drawing the rest from reference TRBV7-6 and TRBJ2-2, the complete variable domain is GAGVSQSPRYKVTKRGQDVALRCDPISGHVSLYWYRQALGQGPEFLTYFNYEAQQDKSGLPNDRFSAERPEGSISTLTIQRTEQRDSAMYRCVSSPLAGIGTGELFFGEGSRLTVL.

This clonotype was detected only a few times. This chain connects TRBV28 to TRBJ1-4, with D unresolved. This CDR3 has 15 amino acids. V was cut by 1 base and J by 10 bases, with 16 bases left in between. Looked up from germline, CDR1 is MDHEN and CDR2 is SYDVKM. The CDR3 DNA follows: TGTGCCAGCAGTTTATTTCGGACTAGGCTTGGAAAACTGTTTTTT. This codes for CASSLFRTRLGKLFF.

The chain has TRBV27 and TRBJ2-2; D remains unclear. Looked up from germline, CDR1 is MNHEY and CDR2 is SMNVEV (reference sequence). The V gene lost 2 bases and the J gene lost 4 bases, with 8 bases spanning the gap. CDR3 length: 14 amino acids. The CDR3 nucleotides are TGTGCCAGCAGTTTAAGCAATCCCACCGGGGAGCTGTTTTTT. This gives the protein CASSLSNPTGELFF.

This clonotype was picked up a small number of times. The chain recombines TRBV27 with TRBJ2-2; TRBD2 aligns across 7 bases. The CDR3 loop spans 14 amino acids. Trimming removed 7 bases from V and 6 bases from J; junction bases left unmatched: 8. Germline CDR1 reads MNHEY; CDR2 reads SMNVEV (reference sequence). CDR3 in amino acids: CASTSREVPGELFF. Here the CDR3 DNA reads TGTGCCAGCACCTCCCGGGAGGTTCCCGGGGAGCTGTTTTTT.

This chain links TRBV2 with TRBJ2-1; 7 nucleotides agree with TRBD2. Germline CDR1 and CDR2: SNHLY and FYNNEI. Trimming at V came to 8 bases and at J to 6 bases, leaving 7 bases not matched to a gene. The CDR3 sequence is 13 residues long. CDR3 sequence (DNA): TGTGCCAGCGTGGCGCGGGGGAGCAATGAGCAGTTCTTC. Its protein product is CASVARGSNEQFF.

The chain combines TRBV7-9 with TRBJ2-1; maybe TRBD2 (6 bases). V lost 2 bases, J lost 0 bases, and 14 bases lay in between. The CDR3 totals 17 residues. Germline values: CDR1 SEHNR, CDR2 FQNEAQ (reference sequence). CDR3 sequence reads: CASSLTWTGSSYNEQFF. The CDR3 DNA reads TGTGCCAGCAGCTTAACGTGGACCGGGAGCTCCTACAATGAGCAGTTCTTC.

The rearrangement uses TRBV2 and TRBJ1-4, with D perhaps matching TRBD1 (6 bases). Trimming stripped 6 bases from V and 3 bases from J, with 14 bases between. Germline CDR1 is SNHLY and CDR2 is FYNNEI. This CDR3 comprises 15 residues. The CDR3 sequence is CASRGSDSPNEKLFF. As DNA, the CDR3 is TGTGCCAGCAGAGGCTCGGACAGCCCTAATGAAAAACTGTTTTTT.

The rearrangement links TRBV12-3 or TRBV12-4 to TRBJ1-6, with D tentatively TRBD1 (5 bases). Deletions cut 1 base from V and 0 bases from J, with 10 bases between. The CDR3 sequence is 17 residues long. The CDR3 DNA reads as TGTGCCAGCAGTTTAGAGGGGCTCCACTCCTATAATTCACCCCTCCACTTT. Translation: CASSLEGLHSYNSPLHF.

The chain employs TRBV29-1 and TRBJ1-2; no reliable D call. There are 12 residues in the CDR3. Deletions cut 4 bases from V and 2 bases from J, with 8 bases between. CDR1 and CDR2 (germline): SQVTM, ANQGSEA. Here the CDR3 DNA reads TGCAGCGTTGGGTCAGAAAACTATGGCTACACCTTC. Protein: CSVGSENYGYTF. Combining the CDR3 with reference TRBV29-1 and TRBJ1-2 gives the whole variable domain SAVISQKPSRDICQRGTSLTIQCQVDSQVTMMFWYRQQPGQSLTLIATANQGSEATYESGFVIDKFPISRPNLTFSTLTVSNMSPEDSSIYLCSVGSENYGYTFGSGTRLTVV.

Turning to this clonotype: At one of its ends the junction is not consistent with the germline gene, which may arise from a read error. V gene TRBV7-6 combines with J gene TRBJ2-2; TRBD2 agrees at 13 bases. The CDR3 is made up of 16 amino acids. Germline V gene data show CDR1 as SGHVS and CDR2 as FNYEAQ. CDR3 sequence reads: CASSMTSGGFSGELFF. Written as DNA, the CDR3 is TGTGCTAGCAGCATGACTAGCGGGGGGTTTTCCGGGGAGCTGTTTTTT.

As to this clonotype: A much more abundant neighbour one base away suggests this may be a read error. The rearrangement links TRBV7-9 to TRBJ2-1; a possible D gene is TRBD2 (6 bases). The CDR3 runs to 15 residues. Looked up from germline, CDR1 is SEHNR and CDR2 is FQNEAQ (reference sequence). The DNA of the CDR3 is TGTACCAGCAGCTTAGCGGCCGTCAATGGGAATGAGCAGTTCTTC. Translating gives CTSSLAAVNGNEQFF.